A selection of T cell receptor beta chains follows, all from one sample in a study of blood T cell repertoires in COVID-19. The repertoire was sequenced with immunoSEQ multiplex PCR; TCRdb's copy has only in-frame clones and lacks some. The table includes 310,000 or so clones, roughly 89% detected once. The material sequenced was PBMCs or T cells enriched from blood (not recorded which). Receptor source: a woman aged 40 to 50 who had recovered from COVID-19. Each CDR3 is given with its conserved first and last residue. The order of the fields is CDR3 length, V gene, J gene, D gene, CDR3 protein. D genes are given only for firm matches.

len: 14
v_gene: TRBV7-8
j_gene: TRBJ2-5
d_gene: .
CDR3aa: CASSLVARLETQYF

len: 18
v_gene: TRBV5-1
j_gene: TRBJ2-3
d_gene: TRBD2
CDR3aa: CASSLAPLAGVSTDTQYF

len: 18
v_gene: TRBV7-8
j_gene: TRBJ2-1
d_gene: TRBD2
CDR3aa: CASSWGGGLAASYNEQFF

len: 16
v_gene: TRBV29-1
j_gene: TRBJ2-6
d_gene: .
CDR3aa: CSVEQGFRSGANVLTF

len: 17
v_gene: TRBV5-1
j_gene: TRBJ1-6
d_gene: TRBD1
CDR3aa: CASSFIPTGVVGSPLHF

len: 16
v_gene: TRBV9
j_gene: TRBJ2-3
d_gene: .
CDR3aa: CASSAPFAANTDTQYF

len: 13
v_gene: TRBV9
j_gene: TRBJ2-1
d_gene: .
CDR3aa: CASSVDPGNEQFF

len: 18
v_gene: TRBV7-8
j_gene: TRBJ2-1
d_gene: .
CDR3aa: CASSLDWWESGSYNEQFF

len: 12
v_gene: TRBV27
j_gene: TRBJ2-7
d_gene: .
CDR3aa: CAAAGKGDEQYF

len: 16
v_gene: TRBV18
j_gene: TRBJ2-3
d_gene: TRBD2
CDR3aa: CASSPVAGGGTDTQYF

len: 13
v_gene: TRBV13
j_gene: TRBJ2-6
d_gene: .
CDR3aa: CASTYQGANVLTF

len: 15
v_gene: TRBV7-2
j_gene: TRBJ1-1
d_gene: .
CDR3aa: CASSLGRLTRGEAFF

len: 15
v_gene: TRBV5-1
j_gene: TRBJ2-5
d_gene: TRBD1
CDR3aa: CASTRQQGDQETQYF

len: 15
v_gene: TRBV19
j_gene: TRBJ2-2
d_gene: TRBD1
CDR3aa: CASSKGQTNTGELFF

len: 15
v_gene: TRBV4-2
j_gene: TRBJ1-4
d_gene: .
CDR3aa: CASSQSQTSNEKLFF

len: 15
v_gene: TRBV5-5
j_gene: TRBJ2-7
d_gene: .
CDR3aa: CASSLGSLRAYEQYF

len: 16
v_gene: TRBV5-1
j_gene: TRBJ2-3
d_gene: TRBD1
CDR3aa: CASSARDRIWADTQYF

len: 16
v_gene: TRBV2
j_gene: TRBJ2-1
d_gene: TRBD1
CDR3aa: CASSGSGTGIRYEQFF

len: 16
v_gene: TRBV24-1
j_gene: TRBJ2-7
d_gene: TRBD2
CDR3aa: CATSDKTSGRVGEQYF

len: 17
v_gene: TRBV7-9
j_gene: TRBJ2-1
d_gene: TRBD1
CDR3aa: CASTLNRGRGPYNEQFF